This entry lists 8 T cell receptor beta chains sequenced from one sample in a study of T cells in Graves' hyperthyroidism and ophthalmopathy. The investigators amplified TCR beta CDR3 regions from RNA transcripts. During a first-round RT-PCR of the TCR CDR3, the HTBI primer set was used. TCRdb redid the calling of the multiplex PCR reads with MiXCR, one entry per CDR3 protein. This table holds more than 500,000 distinct CDR3 sequences, 15% to 20% found once. Specimen: blood. These receptors came from a woman between 25 and 40 years old with Graves' hyperthyroidism.

This clonotype is a singleton in its sample. The rearrangement joins TRBV19 to TRBJ1-1; D not certain. CDR1 is LNHDA, CDR2 SQIVND, per germline (reference sequence). V was cut by 3 bases and J by 3 bases, with 14 bases left in between. The CDR3 runs to 15 residues. The CDR3 reads CASSMSTEADTEAFF. CDR3 coding DNA: TGTGCCAGTAGTATGTCGACCGAGGCGGACACTGAAGCTTTCTTT. Filled out from reference TRBV19 and TRBJ1-1, the complete variable domain reads DGGITQSPKYLFRKEGQNVTLSCEQNLNHDAMYWYRQDPGQGLRLIYYSQIVNDFQKGDIAEGYSVSREKKESFPLTVTSAQKNPTAFYLCASSMSTEADTEAFFGQGTRLTVV.

This clonotype appeared many times. The rearrangement links TRBV13 to TRBJ2-1; the D gene could be TRBD1 or TRBD2 (5 bases each). The V end lost 0 bases, the J end lost 4 bases, and 10 bases lay between the germline ends. The CDR3 covers 15 residues. Germline loops: CDR1 PRHDT, CDR2 FYEKMQ (reference sequence). The CDR3, as DNA: TGTGCCAGCAGCTTAGGGAGGGGAGATTACAATGAGCAGTTCTTC. Translation gives CASSLGRGDYNEQFF. Full variable domain (missing parts from reference TRBV13 and TRBJ2-1): AAGVIQSPRHLIKEKRETATLKCYPIPRHDTVYWYQQGPGQDPQFLISFYEKMQSDKGSIPDRFSAQQFSDYHSELNMSSLELGDSALYFCASSLGRGDYNEQFFGPGTRLTVL.

The chain links TRBV29-1 to TRBJ2-1; D may be TRBD1 or TRBD2 (5 bases each). The CDR3 is made up of 15 amino acids. CDR1 is SQVTM and CDR2 is ANQGSEA in the germline V gene. V lost 6 bases and J 0 bases, leaving 15 bases between the germline ends. The CDR3 sequence: CSVYGWDGSYNEQFF. CDR3 coding DNA: TGCAGCGTCTACGGATGGGACGGCTCCTACAATGAGCAGTTCTTC.

The rearrangement links TRBV6-2 or TRBV6-3 to TRBJ1-1; no firm D call. CDR1 MNHEY and CDR2 SVGEGT come from the germline V gene. This CDR3 has 12 amino acids. Between the trimmed V and J ends, which lost 8 bases and 1 base, there was a span of 8 bases. DNA of the CDR3: TGTGCCAGCCGTCGGTGGAACACTGAAGCTTTCTTT. Amino acid sequence: CASRRWNTEAFF.

This chain uses TRBV4-1 with TRBJ2-2; D unclear. There are 15 residues in the CDR3. Germline CDR1 is MGHRA and CDR2 is YSYEKL. The V end was cut by 0 bases, the J end by 9 bases, with 14 bases between. This CDR3 is CASSQELFGERELFF. CDR3 nucleotide sequence: TGCGCCAGCAGCCAAGAATTATTTGGCGAGCGGGAGCTGTTTTTT.

J is TRBJ1-1 and V is TRBV6-1, with 7 bases identical to TRBD1. Germline lookup yields CDR1 MNHNS and CDR2 SASEGT. This CDR3 comprises 15 residues. V lost 6 bases, J lost 3 bases, and 10 bases stayed unmatched. The CDR3 here is CASSPEQGSYTEAFF. The CDR3 region has the DNA TGTGCCAGCAGCCCGGAACAGGGGTCCTACACTGAAGCTTTCTTT.

This clonotype showed up many times. The CDR3 DNA sequence: TGTGCCAGCAGCACGACAGGGTTGAAGACCCAGTACTTC. As protein: CASSTTGLKTQYF. The chain combines TRBV7-9 with TRBJ2-5; 7 bases are a match to TRBD1. The CDR3 totals 13 residues. V was pared by 5 bases and J by 6 bases, with 6 bases of the junction left unmatched. Germline assignment: CDR1 SEHNR and CDR2 FQNEAQ (reference sequence). Full variable domain (outside the CDR3, taken from reference TRBV7-9 and TRBJ2-5): DTGVSQNPRHKITKRGQNVTFRCDPISEHNRLYWYRQTLGQGPEFLTYFQNEAQLEKSRLLSDRFSAERPKGSFSTLEIQRTEQGDSAMYLCASSTTGLKTQYFGPGTRLLVL.

The V and J genes are TRBV19 and TRBJ2-1; 10 nucleotides match TRBD2. CDR3 length: 18 residues. CDR1 and CDR2 (germline): LNHDA, SQIVND (reference sequence). J gave up 2 bases and V 1 base, and 8 bases lay outside the gene matches. The CDR3 spells CASSIGGGLADPYNEQFF. The CDR3 DNA sequence: TGTGCCAGTAGTATAGGCGGCGGACTAGCGGACCCCTACAATGAGCAGTTCTTC.